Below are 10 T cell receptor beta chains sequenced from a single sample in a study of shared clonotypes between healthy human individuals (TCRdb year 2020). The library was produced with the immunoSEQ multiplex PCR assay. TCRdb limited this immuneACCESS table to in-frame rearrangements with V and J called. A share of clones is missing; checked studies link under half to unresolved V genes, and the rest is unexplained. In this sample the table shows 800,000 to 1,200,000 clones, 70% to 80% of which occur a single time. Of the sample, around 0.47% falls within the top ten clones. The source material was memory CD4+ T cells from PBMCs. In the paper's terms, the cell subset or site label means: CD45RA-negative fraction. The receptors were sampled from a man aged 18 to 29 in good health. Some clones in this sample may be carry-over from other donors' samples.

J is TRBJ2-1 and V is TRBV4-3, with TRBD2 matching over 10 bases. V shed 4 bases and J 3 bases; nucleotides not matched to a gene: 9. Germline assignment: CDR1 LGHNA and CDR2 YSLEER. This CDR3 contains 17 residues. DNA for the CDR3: TGCGCCAGCAGCCCCCGGACTAGCGGCACGCTCTACAATGAGCAGTTCTTC. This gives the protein CASSPRTSGTLYNEQFF.

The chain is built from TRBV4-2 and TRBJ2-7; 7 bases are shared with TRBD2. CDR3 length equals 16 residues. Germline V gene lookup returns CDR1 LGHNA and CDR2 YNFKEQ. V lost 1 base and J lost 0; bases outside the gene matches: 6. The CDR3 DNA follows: TGTGCCAGCAGCCAAGTCTGGCTAGCGGCCTCCTACGAGCAGTACTTC. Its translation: CASSQVWLAASYEQYF.

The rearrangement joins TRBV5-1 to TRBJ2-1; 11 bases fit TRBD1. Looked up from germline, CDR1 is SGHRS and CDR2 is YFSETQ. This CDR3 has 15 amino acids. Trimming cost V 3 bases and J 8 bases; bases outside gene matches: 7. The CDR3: CASSSGQGAGDEQFF. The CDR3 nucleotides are TGCGCCAGCAGCTCTGGACAGGGGGCTGGCGATGAGCAGTTCTTC.

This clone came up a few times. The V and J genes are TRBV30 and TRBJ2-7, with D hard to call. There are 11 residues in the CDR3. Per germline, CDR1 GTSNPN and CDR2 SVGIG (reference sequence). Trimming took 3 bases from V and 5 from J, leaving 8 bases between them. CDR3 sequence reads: CAWSFSNEQYF. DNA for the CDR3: TGTGCCTGGAGCTTTAGCAACGAGCAGTACTTC.

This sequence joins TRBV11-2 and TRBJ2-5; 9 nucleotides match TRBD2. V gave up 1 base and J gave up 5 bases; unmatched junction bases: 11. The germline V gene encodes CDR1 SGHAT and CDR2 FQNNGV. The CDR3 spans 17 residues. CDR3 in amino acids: CASSLAGASGMWETQYF. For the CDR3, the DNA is TGTGCCAGCAGCTTAGCAGGGGCTAGCGGGATGTGGGAGACCCAGTACTTC.

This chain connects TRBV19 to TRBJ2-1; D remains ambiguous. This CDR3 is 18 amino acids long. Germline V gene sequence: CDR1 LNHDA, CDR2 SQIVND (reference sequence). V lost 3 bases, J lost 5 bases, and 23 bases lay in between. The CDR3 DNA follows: TGTGCCAGTAGTATGCCCTCGCCCCGGCGGTACCCTAACAATGAGCAGTTCTTC. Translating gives CASSMPSPRRYPNNEQFF.

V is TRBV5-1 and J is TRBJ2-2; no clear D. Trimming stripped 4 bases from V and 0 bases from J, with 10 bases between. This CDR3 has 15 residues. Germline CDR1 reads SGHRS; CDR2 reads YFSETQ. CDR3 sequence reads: CASSQIYANTGELFF. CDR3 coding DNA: TGCGCCAGCAGCCAAATTTACGCGAACACCGGGGAGCTGTTTTTT.

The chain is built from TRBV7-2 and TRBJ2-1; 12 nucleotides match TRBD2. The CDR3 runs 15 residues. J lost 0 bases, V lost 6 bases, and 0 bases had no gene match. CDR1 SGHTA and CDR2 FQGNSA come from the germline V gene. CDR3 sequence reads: CASRTSGSSYNEQFF. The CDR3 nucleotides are TGTGCCAGCAGGACTAGCGGGAGCTCCTACAATGAGCAGTTCTTC.

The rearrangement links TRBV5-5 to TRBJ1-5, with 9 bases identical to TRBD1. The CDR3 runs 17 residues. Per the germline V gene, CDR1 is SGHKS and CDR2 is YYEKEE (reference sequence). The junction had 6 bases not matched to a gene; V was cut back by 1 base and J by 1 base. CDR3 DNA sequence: TGTGCCAGCAGCTTGTTGACAGGGGGAACGAGCAATCAGCCCCAGCATTTT. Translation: CASSLLTGGTSNQPQHF.

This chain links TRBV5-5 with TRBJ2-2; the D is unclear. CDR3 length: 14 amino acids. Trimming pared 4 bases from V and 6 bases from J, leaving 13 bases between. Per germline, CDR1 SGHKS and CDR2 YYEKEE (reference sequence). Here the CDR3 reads CASSPGPAAGELFF. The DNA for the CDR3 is TGTGCCAGCAGCCCCGGGCCCGCCGCCGGGGAGCTGTTTTTT.